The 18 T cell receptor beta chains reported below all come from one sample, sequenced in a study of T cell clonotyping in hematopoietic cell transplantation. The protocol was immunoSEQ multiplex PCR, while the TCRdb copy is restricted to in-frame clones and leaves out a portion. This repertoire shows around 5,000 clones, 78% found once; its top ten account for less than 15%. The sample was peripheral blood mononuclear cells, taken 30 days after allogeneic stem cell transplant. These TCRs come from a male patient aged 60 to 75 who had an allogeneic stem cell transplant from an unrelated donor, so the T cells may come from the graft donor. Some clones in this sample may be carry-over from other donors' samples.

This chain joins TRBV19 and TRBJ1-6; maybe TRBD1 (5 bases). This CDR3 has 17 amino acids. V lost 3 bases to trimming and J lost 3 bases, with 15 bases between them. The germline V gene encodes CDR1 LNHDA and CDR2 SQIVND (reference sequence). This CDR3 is CASSMWGGSVYNSPLHF. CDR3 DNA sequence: TGTGCCAGTAGTATGTGGGGGGGTTCCGTCTATAATTCACCCCTCCACTTT.

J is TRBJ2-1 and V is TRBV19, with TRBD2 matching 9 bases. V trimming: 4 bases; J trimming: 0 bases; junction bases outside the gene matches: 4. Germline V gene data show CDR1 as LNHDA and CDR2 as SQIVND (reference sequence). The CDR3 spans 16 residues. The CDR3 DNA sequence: TGTGCCAGTAGTAAGGCGGGAGGGGGCTCCTACAATGAGCAGTTCTTC. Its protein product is CASSKAGGGSYNEQFF.

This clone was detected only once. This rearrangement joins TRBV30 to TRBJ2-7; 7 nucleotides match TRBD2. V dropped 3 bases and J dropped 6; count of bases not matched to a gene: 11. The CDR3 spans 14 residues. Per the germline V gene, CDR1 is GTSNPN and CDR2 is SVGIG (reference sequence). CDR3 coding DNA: TGTGCCTGGAGGGATACTGGCGGGAGTTTCGAGCAGTACTTC. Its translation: CAWRDTGGSFEQYF.

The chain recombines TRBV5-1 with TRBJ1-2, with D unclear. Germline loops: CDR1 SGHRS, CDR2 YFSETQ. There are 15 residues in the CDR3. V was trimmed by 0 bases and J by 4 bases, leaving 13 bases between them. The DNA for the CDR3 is TGCGCCAGCAGCTTGGCCCCATCCGGGAGCTATGGCTACACCTTC. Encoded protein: CASSLAPSGSYGYTF.

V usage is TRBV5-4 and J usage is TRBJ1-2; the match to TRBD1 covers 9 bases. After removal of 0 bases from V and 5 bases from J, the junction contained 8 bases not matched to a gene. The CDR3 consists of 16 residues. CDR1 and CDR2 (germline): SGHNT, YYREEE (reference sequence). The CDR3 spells CASSLARDRAVYGYTF. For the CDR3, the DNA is TGTGCCAGCAGCTTGGCGCGGGACAGGGCCGTATATGGCTACACCTTC.

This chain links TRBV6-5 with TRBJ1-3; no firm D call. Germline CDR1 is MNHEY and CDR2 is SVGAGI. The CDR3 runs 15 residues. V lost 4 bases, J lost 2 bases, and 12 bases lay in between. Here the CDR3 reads CASSSFVGTGNTIYF. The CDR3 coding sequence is TGTGCCAGCAGTTCCTTTGTGGGGACTGGAAACACCATATATTTT.

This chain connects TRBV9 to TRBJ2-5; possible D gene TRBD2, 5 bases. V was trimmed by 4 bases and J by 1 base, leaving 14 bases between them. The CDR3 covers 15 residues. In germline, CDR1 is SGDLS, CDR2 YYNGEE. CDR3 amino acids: CASSPGRGFQETQYF. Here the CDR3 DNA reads TGTGCCAGCAGCCCCGGTCGGGGATTCCAAGAGACCCAGTACTTC.

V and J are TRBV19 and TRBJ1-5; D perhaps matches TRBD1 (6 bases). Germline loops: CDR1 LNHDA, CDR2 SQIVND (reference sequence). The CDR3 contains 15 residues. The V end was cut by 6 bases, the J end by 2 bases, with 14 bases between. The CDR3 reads CASRKTRGRNQPQHF. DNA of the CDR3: TGTGCCAGTAGAAAAACCAGGGGACGCAATCAGCCCCAGCATTTT.

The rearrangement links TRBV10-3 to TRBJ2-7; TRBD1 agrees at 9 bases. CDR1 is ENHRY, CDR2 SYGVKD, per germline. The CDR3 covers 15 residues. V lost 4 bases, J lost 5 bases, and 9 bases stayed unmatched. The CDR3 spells CAISVVGTGFHEQYF. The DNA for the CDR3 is TGTGCCATCAGTGTAGTGGGGACAGGGTTCCACGAGCAGTACTTC.

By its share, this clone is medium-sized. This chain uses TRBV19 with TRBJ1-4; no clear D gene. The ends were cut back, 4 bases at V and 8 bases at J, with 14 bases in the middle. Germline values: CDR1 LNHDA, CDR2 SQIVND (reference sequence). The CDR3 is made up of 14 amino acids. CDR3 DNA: TGTGCCAGTAGTACCTGGGAAGAGAGGGAAAAACTGTTTTTT. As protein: CASSTWEEREKLFF.

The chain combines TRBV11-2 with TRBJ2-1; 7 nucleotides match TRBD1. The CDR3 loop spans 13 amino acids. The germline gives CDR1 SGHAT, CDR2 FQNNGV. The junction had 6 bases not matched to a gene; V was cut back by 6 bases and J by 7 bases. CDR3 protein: CASSLDRLNEQFF. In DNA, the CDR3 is TGTGCCAGCAGTTTGGACAGGCTTAATGAGCAGTTCTTC. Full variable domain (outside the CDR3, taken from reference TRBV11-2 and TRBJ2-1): EAGVAQSPRYKIIEKRQSVAFWCNPISGHATLYWYQQILGQGPKLLIQFQNNGVVDDSQLPKDRFSAERLKGVDSTLKIQPAKLEDSAVYLCASSLDRLNEQFFGPGTRLTVL.

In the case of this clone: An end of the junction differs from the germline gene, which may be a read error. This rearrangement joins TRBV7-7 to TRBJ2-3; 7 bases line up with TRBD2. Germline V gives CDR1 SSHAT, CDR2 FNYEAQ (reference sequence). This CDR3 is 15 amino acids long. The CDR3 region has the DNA TGTGCTAGCAGCTTAGGGACTATCAACACAGATACGCAGTATTTT. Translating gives CASSLGTINTDTQYF.

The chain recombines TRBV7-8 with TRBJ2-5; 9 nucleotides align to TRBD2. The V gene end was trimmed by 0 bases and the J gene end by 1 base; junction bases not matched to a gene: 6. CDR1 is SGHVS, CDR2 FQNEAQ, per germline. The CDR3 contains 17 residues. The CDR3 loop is CASSLAGLAGTQETQYF. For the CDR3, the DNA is TGTGCCAGCAGCTTAGCAGGCCTAGCGGGAACCCAAGAGACCCAGTACTTC.

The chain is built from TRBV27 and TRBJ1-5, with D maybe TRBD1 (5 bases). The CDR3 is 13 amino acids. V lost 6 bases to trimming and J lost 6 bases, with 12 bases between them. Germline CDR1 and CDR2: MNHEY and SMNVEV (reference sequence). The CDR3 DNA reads TGTGCCAGCAGCCAATCAGGGACTCAGCCCCAGCATTTT. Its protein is CASSQSGTQPQHF.

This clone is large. DNA for the CDR3: TGCGCCAGCAGCTCAGGACAGGCCTCCTACGAGCAGTACTTC. Residues: CASSSGQASYEQYF. The chain carries TRBV5-1 and TRBJ2-7; 7 positions agree with TRBD1. This CDR3 is built from 14 residues. The germline V gene encodes CDR1 SGHRS and CDR2 YFSETQ. V trimming: 3 bases; J trimming: 0 bases; junction bases outside the gene matches: 3.

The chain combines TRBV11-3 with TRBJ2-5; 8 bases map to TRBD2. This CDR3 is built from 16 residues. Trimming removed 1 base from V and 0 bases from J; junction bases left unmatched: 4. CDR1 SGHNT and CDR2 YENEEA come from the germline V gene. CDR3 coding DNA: TGTGCCAGCAGCTTAGCGGCTAGCGGGTACCAAGAGACCCAGTACTTC. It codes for CASSLAASGYQETQYF.

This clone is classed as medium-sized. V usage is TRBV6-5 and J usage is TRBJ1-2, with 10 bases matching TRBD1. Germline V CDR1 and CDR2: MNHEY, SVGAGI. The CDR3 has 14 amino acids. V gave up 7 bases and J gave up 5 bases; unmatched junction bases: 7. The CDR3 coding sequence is TGTGCCAGCACCCGGACAGGGGGAGTTTATGGCTACACCTTC. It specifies CASTRTGGVYGYTF.

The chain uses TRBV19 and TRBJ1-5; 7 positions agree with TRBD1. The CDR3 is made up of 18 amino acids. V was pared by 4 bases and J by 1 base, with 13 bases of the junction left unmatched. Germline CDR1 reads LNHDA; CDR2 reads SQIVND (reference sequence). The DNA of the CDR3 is TGTGCCAGTAGTAGACCCCCGACAGGGAGTGGGAGCAATCAGCCCCAGCATTTT. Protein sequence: CASSRPPTGSGSNQPQHF.